Following are 20 T cell receptor beta chains from one sample sequenced in a study of blood T cell repertoires in COVID-19. TCRdb keeps only in-frame clones here, not all; method: immunoSEQ multiplex PCR. This sample yields 100,000 to 120,000 clones, of which 80% to 85% are seen a single time; roughly 15% belongs to the top ten. Sequencing was done on a sample of peripheral blood. These receptors originate from a woman over 75 with acute or convalescent COVID-19.

The genes are TRBV5-1 and TRBJ1-4; D ambiguous. V lost 2 bases and J 2 bases, leaving 7 bases between the germline ends. This CDR3 spans 14 amino acids. Germline loops: CDR1 SGHRS, CDR2 YFSETQ. CDR3 protein: CASSLSVTNEKLFF. Here the CDR3 DNA reads TGCGCCAGCAGCTTAAGCGTTACTAATGAAAAACTGTTTTTT.

V gene TRBV29-1 combines with J gene TRBJ2-1, with D possibly matching TRBD2 (5 bases). The V end was cut by 3 bases, the J end by 2 bases, with 14 bases between. The germline V gene has CDR1 SQVTM and CDR2 ANQGSEA. The CDR3 contains 15 residues. DNA for the CDR3: TGCAGCGTTGATCGAGACTCCGGGACCTACAATGAGCAGTTCTTC. Protein sequence: CSVDRDSGTYNEQFF.

This sequence joins TRBV3-1 (or the pseudogene TRBV3-2) and TRBJ2-7; D might be TRBD2 (6 bases). V was trimmed by 4 bases and J by 2 bases, leaving 15 bases between them. This CDR3 contains 15 residues. Germline V gene lookup returns CDR1 LGHDT and CDR2 YNNKEL (reference sequence). The CDR3 region is CASSRGSGGTYEQYF. The CDR3, as DNA: TGTGCCAGCAGCCGGGGGTCCGGGGGTACCTACGAGCAGTACTTC.

The V gene is TRBV6-6, the J gene TRBJ2-3; 13 bases fit TRBD2. Germline-derived CDR1 and CDR2 are MNHNY and SVGAGI (reference sequence). V lost 8 bases to trimming and J lost 6 bases; unmatched junction nucleotides: 2. The CDR3 runs to 13 residues. For the CDR3, the DNA is TGTGCCAGCGGACTAGCGGGAGCGGATACGCAGTATTTT. This codes for CASGLAGADTQYF.

The chain is built from TRBV5-4 and TRBJ2-7, with D maybe TRBD2 (6 bases). Between the trimmed V and J ends, which lost 0 bases and 6 bases, there was a span of 16 bases. The CDR3 totals 15 residues. The V gene's germline CDR1 is SGHNT and CDR2 YYREEE (reference sequence). CDR3 bases: TGTGCCAGCAGCTTGGATGCGGGACTTTGGGGCGAGCAGTACTTC. Amino acid sequence: CASSLDAGLWGEQYF.

The V call is TRBV27, the J call TRBJ2-7; 11 bases line up with TRBD2. The CDR3 is made up of 15 amino acids. V was clipped by 6 bases and J by 0 bases; unmatched bases: 4. Germline CDR1 MNHEY, CDR2 SMNVEV (reference sequence). Here the CDR3 reads CASRRLAGSSYEQYV. CDR3 DNA sequence: TGTGCCAGCAGAAGACTAGCGGGATCCTCCTACGAGCAGTACGTC.

CDR3 protein: CASSLEGTSGRALTDTQYF. The CDR3, as DNA: TGTGCCAGCAGCTTAGAAGGGACTAGCGGGAGGGCCCTCACAGATACGCAGTATTTT. V is TRBV7-9 and J is TRBJ2-3; 16 positions match TRBD2. The CDR3 covers 19 residues. Unmatched junction bases numbered 6, after V lost 1 base and J lost 2 bases. Germline CDR1 reads SEHNR; CDR2 reads FQNEAQ (reference sequence).

V gene TRBV28 combines with J gene TRBJ1-1; D might be TRBD1 (5 bases). V gave up 2 bases and J gave up 7 bases, with 11 bases separating them. Germline CDR1 reads MDHEN; CDR2 reads SYDVKM. This CDR3 has 13 amino acids. The CDR3 DNA sequence: TGTGCCAGCAGTTTACGGACACTTCTTGAAGCTTTCTTT. It codes for CASSLRTLLEAFF.

The chain carries TRBV5-6 and TRBJ2-3; 8 bases match TRBD1. From germline, CDR1 is SGHDT and CDR2 YYEEEE. V was clipped by 4 bases and J by 3 bases; unmatched bases: 7. CDR3 size: 15 residues. The CDR3 DNA sequence: TGTGCCAGCAGCCAATGGACAGGGAGGACAGATACGCAGTATTTT. This translates into CASSQWTGRTDTQYF.

The rearrangement uses TRBV7-9 and TRBJ2-3; tentative D call: TRBD2 (6 bases). Germline CDR1 is SEHNR and CDR2 is FQNEAQ (reference sequence). V gave up 1 base and J gave up 0 bases, with 8 bases separating them. This CDR3 spans 15 amino acids. CDR3 nucleotide sequence: TGTGCCAGCAGCTTAGACGGGACTAGCACAGATACGCAGTATTTT. This encodes CASSLDGTSTDTQYF.

The chain is built from TRBV7-8 and TRBJ2-2; unclear D gene. Trimming removed 5 bases at V and 0 bases at J, with 7 bases between. Per the germline V gene, CDR1 is SGHVS and CDR2 is FQNEAQ. The CDR3 spans 14 residues. This chain's CDR3 is CASSPPPNTGELFF. DNA of the CDR3: TGTGCCAGCAGCCCCCCTCCGAACACCGGGGAGCTGTTTTTT.

The chain combines TRBV7-2 with TRBJ2-3, with D perhaps matching TRBD2 (5 bases). CDR1 and CDR2 (germline): SGHTA, FQGNSA. The CDR3 length is 16 residues. Between the trimmed V and J ends, which lost 5 bases and 0 bases, there was a span of 15 bases. CDR3 bases: TGTGCCAGCAGCAAGCAAGCGGACCTTAGCACAGATACGCAGTATTTT. It yields the protein CASSKQADLSTDTQYF.

V usage is TRBV5-4 and J usage is TRBJ1-4, with no clear D. CDR1 is SGHNT, CDR2 YYREEE, per germline (reference sequence). The V gene lost 2 bases and the J gene lost 4 bases, with 9 bases spanning the gap. The CDR3 spans 14 residues. CDR3 loop: CASSFGTDNEKLFF. The DNA for the CDR3 is TGTGCCAGCAGCTTCGGCACAGATAATGAAAAACTGTTTTTT.

This rearrangement joins TRBV6-5 to TRBJ2-1; no clear D. Looked up from germline, CDR1 is MNHEY and CDR2 is SVGAGI. The V end was cut by 8 bases, the J end by 2 bases, with 13 bases between. There are 14 residues in the CDR3. The CDR3 nucleotides read TGTGCCAGCCACCTTCTCGGTCCCTACAATGAGCAGTTCTTC. Its translation is CASHLLGPYNEQFF.

The genes are TRBV28 and TRBJ1-5; 7 bases align to TRBD1. Germline loops: CDR1 MDHEN, CDR2 SYDVKM. Trimming at V came to 5 bases and at J to 7 bases, leaving 8 bases not matched to a gene. There are 14 residues in the CDR3. CDR3 in amino acids: CASSLTGYGQPQHF. CDR3 nucleotides: TGTGCCAGCAGTCTGACAGGGTACGGACAGCCCCAGCATTTT.

CDR3 sequence (DNA): TGCAGCGTTGTCGGGGGGAACGCCTCCTACAATGAGCAGTTCTTC. Translating it yields CSVVGGNASYNEQFF. The rearrangement links TRBV29-1 to TRBJ2-1, with TRBD2 identical over 7 bases. Trimming cost V 4 bases and J 0 bases; bases outside gene matches: 6. Germline V gene sequence: CDR1 SQVTM, CDR2 ANQGSEA. The CDR3 covers 15 residues.

This clone appeared once. The chain combines TRBV5-1 with TRBJ2-3; D is unresolved. The CDR3 spans 12 residues. Per the germline V gene, CDR1 is SGHRS and CDR2 is YFSETQ. Trimming took 7 bases from V and 6 from J, leaving 12 bases between them. CDR3 DNA: TGCGCCAGCTCTCTACCCGGGGATACGCAGTATTTT. Translating gives CASSLPGDTQYF.

The V gene is TRBV3-1 (or the pseudogene TRBV3-2), the J gene TRBJ2-3; D ambiguous. This CDR3 is 13 amino acids long. From germline, CDR1 is LGHDT and CDR2 YNNKEL (reference sequence). Trimming stripped 6 bases from V and 2 bases from J, with 9 bases between. The CDR3 reads CASRAEYTDTQYF. In DNA form, the CDR3 reads TGTGCCAGCAGGGCGGAGTACACAGATACGCAGTATTTT.

V usage is TRBV6-5 and J usage is TRBJ1-6; 7 nucleotides match TRBD1. The V segment lost 4 bases and the J segment 9 bases; nucleotides outside the gene matches: 12. Germline assignment: CDR1 MNHEY and CDR2 SVGAGI. The CDR3 extends over 16 amino acids. The CDR3 DNA follows: TGTGCCAGCAGTTTGGATTCCGGGACAGCAAGTTCACCCCTCCACTTT. Encoded protein: CASSLDSGTASSPLHF.

The chain links TRBV7-9 to TRBJ1-3; unclear D gene. Trimming shortened V by 2 bases and J by 7 bases, and 6 bases separated the two germline ends. In germline, CDR1 is SEHNR, CDR2 FQNEAQ (reference sequence). This CDR3 spans 12 amino acids. The CDR3 DNA reads TGTGCCAGCAGCTTACCCCAGAACACCATATATTTT. Residues: CASSLPQNTIYF.